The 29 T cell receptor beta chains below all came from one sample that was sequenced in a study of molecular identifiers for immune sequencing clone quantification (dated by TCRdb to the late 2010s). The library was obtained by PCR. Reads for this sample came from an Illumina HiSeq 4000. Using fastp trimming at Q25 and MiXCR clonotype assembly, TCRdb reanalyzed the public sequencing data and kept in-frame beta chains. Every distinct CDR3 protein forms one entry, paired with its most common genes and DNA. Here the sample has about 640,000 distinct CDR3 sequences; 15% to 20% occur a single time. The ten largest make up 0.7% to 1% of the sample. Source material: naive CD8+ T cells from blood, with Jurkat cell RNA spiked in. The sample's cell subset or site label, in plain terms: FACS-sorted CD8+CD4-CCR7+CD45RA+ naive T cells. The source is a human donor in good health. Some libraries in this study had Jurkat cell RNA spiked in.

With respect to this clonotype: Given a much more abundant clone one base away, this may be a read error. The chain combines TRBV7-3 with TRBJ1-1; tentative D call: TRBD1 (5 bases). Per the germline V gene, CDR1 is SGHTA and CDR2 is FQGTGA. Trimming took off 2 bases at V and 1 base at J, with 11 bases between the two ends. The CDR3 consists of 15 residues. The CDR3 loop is CASSLAGGENTEAFF. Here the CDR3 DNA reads TGTGCCAGCAGCTTAGCGGGGGGAGAGAACACTGAAGCTTTCTTT. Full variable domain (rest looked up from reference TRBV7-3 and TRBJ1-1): GAGVSQTPSNKVTEKGKYVELRCDPISGHTALYWYRQSLGQGPEFLIYFQGTGAADDSGLPNDRFFAVRPEGSVSTLKIQRTERGDSAVYLCASSLAGGENTEAFFGQGTRLTVV.

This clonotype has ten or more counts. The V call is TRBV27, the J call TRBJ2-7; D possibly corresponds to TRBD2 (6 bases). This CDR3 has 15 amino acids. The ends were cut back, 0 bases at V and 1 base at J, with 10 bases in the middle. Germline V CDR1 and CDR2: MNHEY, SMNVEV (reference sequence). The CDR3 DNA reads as TGTGCCAGCAGTTTATCGGCTAGCGCGTCCTACGAGCAGTACTTC. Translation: CASSLSASASYEQYF.

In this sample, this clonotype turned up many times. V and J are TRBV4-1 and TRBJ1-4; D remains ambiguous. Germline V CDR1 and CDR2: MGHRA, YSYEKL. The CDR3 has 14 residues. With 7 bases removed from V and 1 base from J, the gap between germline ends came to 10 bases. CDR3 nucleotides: TGCGCCAGCAACACACACGGAACTAATGAAAAACTGTTTTTT. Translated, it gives CASNTHGTNEKLFF.

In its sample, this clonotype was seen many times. CDR3 amino acids: CASSQDRPSGEQYF. CDR3 DNA: TGCGCCAGCAGCCAAGATAGGCCTAGCGGTGAGCAGTACTTC. V and J are TRBV4-3 and TRBJ2-7; 7 bases align to TRBD2. This CDR3 has 14 amino acids. Germline loops: CDR1 LGHNA, CDR2 YSLEER. V lost 0 bases and J lost 7; bases outside the gene matches: 6.

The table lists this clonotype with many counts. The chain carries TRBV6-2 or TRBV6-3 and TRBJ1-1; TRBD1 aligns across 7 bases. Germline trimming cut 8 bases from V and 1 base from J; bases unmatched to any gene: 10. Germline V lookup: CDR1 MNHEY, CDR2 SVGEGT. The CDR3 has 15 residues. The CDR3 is CASLGEGAPNTEAFF. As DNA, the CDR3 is TGTGCCAGCCTGGGGGAGGGGGCCCCGAACACTGAAGCTTTCTTT.

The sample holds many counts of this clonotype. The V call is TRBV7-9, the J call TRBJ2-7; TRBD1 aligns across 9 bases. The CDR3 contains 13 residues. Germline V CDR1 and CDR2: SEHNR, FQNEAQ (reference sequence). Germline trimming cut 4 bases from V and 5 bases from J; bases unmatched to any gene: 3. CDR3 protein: CASSWDRADEQYF. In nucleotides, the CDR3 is TGTGCCAGCAGCTGGGACAGGGCTGACGAGCAGTACTTC.

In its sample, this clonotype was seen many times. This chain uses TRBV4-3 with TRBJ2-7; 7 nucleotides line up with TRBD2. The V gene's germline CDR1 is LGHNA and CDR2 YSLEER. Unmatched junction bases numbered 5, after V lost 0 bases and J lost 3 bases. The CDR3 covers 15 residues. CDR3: CASSQDRASGYEQYF. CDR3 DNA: TGCGCCAGCAGCCAAGATCGCGCTAGCGGCTACGAGCAGTACTTC.

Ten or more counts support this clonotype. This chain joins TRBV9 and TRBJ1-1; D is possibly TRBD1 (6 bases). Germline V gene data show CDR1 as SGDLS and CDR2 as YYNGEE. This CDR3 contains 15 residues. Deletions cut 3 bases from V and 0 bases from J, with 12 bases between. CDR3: CASSEIQGVNTEAFF. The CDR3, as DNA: TGTGCCAGCAGCGAGATACAGGGCGTGAACACTGAAGCTTTCTTT.

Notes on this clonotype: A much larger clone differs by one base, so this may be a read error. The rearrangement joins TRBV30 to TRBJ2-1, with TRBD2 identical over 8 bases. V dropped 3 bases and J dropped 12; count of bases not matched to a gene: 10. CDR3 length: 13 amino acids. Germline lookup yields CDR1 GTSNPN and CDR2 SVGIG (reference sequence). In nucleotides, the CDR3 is TGTGCCTGGAGCCCCTCTGTAGCGGGATCGCAGTTCTTC. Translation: CAWSPSVAGSQFF.

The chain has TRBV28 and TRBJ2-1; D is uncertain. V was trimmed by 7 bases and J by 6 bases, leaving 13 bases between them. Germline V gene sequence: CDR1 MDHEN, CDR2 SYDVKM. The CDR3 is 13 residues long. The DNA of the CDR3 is TGTGCCAGCACAGCGCTCGTGGGCAATGAGCAGTTCTTC. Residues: CASTALVGNEQFF. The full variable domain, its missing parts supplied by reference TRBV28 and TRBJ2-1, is DVKVTQSSRYLVKRTGEKVFLECVQDMDHENMFWYRQDPGLGLRLIYFSYDVKMKEKGDIPEGYSVSREKKERFSLILESASTNQTSMYLCASTALVGNEQFFGPGTRLTVL.

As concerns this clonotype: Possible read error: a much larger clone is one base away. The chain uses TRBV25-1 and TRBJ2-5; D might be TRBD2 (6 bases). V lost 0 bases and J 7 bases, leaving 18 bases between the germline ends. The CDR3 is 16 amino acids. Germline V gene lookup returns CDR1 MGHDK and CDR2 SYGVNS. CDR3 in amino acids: CASSEYPLARGVTQYF. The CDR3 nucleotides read TGTGCCAGCAGTGAATACCCTCTAGCGCGTGGAGTGACCCAGTACTTC.

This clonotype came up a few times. The CDR3 reads CASSLVWDSPYEQYF. As DNA, the CDR3 is TGTGCCAGCAGCTTAGTGTGGGACTCGCCGTACGAGCAGTACTTC. The chain carries TRBV7-2 and TRBJ2-7, with D perhaps matching TRBD2 (6 bases). Per the germline V gene, CDR1 is SGHTA and CDR2 is FQGNSA. Trimming stripped 1 base from V and 4 bases from J, with 14 bases between. The length of the CDR3 is 15 residues.

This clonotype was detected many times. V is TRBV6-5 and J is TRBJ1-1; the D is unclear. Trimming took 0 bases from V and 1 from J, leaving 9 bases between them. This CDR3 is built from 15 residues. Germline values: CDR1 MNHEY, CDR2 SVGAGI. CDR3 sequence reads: CASSYSWAGNTEAFF. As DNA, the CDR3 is TGTGCCAGCAGTTACTCGTGGGCAGGGAACACTGAAGCTTTCTTT.

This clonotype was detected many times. As DNA, the CDR3 is TGTGCCAGCAGTAAACAGGCCTCGGGGACCCAGTACTTC. Encoded protein: CASSKQASGTQYF. This sequence joins TRBV12-3 or TRBV12-4 and TRBJ2-5; TRBD1 might be the D (5 bases). Trimming cost V 5 bases and J 7 bases, with 14 bases left between them. This CDR3 region has 13 residues.

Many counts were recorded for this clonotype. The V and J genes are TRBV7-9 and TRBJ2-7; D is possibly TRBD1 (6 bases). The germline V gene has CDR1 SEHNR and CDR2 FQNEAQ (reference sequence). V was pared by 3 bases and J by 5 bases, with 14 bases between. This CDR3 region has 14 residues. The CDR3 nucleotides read TGTGCCAGCAGCTTGGGACACGGCGGCGACGAGCAGTACTTC. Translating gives CASSLGHGGDEQYF.

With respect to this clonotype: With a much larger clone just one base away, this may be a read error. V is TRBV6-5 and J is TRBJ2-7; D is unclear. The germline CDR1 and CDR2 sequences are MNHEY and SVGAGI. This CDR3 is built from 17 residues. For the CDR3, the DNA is TGTGCCAGCAGTTACTCGATAGGGCCCCAACCACCCTACGAGCAGTGCTTC. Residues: CASSYSIGPQPPYEQCF.

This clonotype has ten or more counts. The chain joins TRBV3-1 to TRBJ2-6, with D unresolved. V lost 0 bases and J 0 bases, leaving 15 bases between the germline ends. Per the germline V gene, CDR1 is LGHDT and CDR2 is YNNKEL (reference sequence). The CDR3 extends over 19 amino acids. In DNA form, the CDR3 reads TGTGCCAGCAGCCAAGATCTTGAGGCCCCCTTCTCTGGGGCCAACGTCCTGACTTTC. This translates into CASSQDLEAPFSGANVLTF.

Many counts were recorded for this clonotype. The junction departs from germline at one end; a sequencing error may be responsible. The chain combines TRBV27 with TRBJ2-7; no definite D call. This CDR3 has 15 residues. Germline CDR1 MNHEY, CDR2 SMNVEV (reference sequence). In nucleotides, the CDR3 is TGCGCCAGCAGCTTGTCGGGTCCTAGCTCCTACGAGCAGTACTTC. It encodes CASSLSGPSSYEQYF.

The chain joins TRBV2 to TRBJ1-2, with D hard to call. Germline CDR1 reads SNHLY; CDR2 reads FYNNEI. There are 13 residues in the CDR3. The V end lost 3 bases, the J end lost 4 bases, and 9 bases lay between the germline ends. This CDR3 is CASSDWPTYGYTF. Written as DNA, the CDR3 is TGTGCCAGCAGTGACTGGCCGACCTATGGCTACACCTTC.

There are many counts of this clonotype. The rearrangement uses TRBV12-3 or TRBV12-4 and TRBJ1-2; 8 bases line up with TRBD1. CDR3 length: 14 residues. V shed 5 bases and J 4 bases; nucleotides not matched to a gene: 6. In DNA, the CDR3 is TGTGCCAGCAGTCCATCCGGGACAGGCTATGGCTACACCTTC. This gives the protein CASSPSGTGYGYTF.

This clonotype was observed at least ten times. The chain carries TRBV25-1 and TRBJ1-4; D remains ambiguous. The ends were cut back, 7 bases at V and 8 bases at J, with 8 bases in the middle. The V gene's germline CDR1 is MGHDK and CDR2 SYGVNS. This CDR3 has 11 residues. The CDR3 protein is CASTRSEKLFF. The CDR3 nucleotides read TGTGCCAGCACCAGGTCGGAAAAACTGTTTTTT.

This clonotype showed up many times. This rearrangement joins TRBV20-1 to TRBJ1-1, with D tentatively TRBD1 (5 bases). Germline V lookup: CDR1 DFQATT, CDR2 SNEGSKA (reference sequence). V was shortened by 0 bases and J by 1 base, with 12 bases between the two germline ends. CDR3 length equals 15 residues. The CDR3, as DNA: TGCAGTGCTAGAGATCTATGGGGGGAGAACACTGAAGCTTTCTTT. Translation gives CSARDLWGENTEAFF.

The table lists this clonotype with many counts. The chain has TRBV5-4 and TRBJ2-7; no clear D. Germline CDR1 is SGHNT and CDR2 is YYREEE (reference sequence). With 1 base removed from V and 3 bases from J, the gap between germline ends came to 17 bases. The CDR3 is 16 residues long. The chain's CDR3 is CASSLPTAGPGYEQYF. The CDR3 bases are TGTGCCAGCAGCTTGCCCACGGCCGGGCCTGGCTACGAGCAGTACTTC.

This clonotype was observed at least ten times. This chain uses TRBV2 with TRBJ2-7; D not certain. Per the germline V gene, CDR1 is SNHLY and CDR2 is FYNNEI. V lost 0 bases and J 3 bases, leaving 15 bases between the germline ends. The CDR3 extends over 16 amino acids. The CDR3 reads CASSEAGPLTGYEQYF. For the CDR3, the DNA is TGTGCCAGCAGTGAAGCTGGCCCTCTAACCGGCTACGAGCAGTACTTC. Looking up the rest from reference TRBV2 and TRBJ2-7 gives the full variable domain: EPEVTQTPSHQVTQMGQEVILRCVPISNHLYFYWYRQILGQKVEFLVSFYNNEISEKSEIFDDQFSVERPDGSNFTLKIRSTKLEDSAMYFCASSEAGPLTGYEQYFGPGTRLTVT.

The CDR3 sequence: CAWSDPSLNTEAFF. In DNA, the CDR3 is TGTGCCTGGAGTGACCCCAGTTTGAACACTGAAGCTTTCTTT. This chain joins TRBV30 and TRBJ1-1; D is undetermined. This CDR3 has 14 amino acids. Germline-derived CDR1 and CDR2 are GTSNPN and SVGIG (reference sequence). V was shortened by 1 base and J by 0 bases, with 9 bases between the two germline ends. The full variable domain, rest sourced from reference TRBV30 and TRBJ1-1, is SQTIHQWPATLVQPVGSPLSLECTVEGTSNPNLYWYRQAAGRGLQLLFYSVGIGQISSEVPQNLSASRPQDRQFILSSKKLLLSDSGFYLCAWSDPSLNTEAFFGQGTRLTVV.

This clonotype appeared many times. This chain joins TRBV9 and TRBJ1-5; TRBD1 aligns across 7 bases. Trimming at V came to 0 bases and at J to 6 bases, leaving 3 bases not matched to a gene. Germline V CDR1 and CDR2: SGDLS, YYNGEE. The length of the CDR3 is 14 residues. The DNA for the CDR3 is TGTGCCAGCAGCGTAGCCCGACAGGGTCAGCCCCAGCATTTT. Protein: CASSVARQGQPQHF.

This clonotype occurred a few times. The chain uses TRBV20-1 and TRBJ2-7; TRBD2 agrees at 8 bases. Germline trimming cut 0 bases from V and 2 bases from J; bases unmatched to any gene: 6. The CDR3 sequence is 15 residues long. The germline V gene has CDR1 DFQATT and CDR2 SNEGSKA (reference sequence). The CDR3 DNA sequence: TGCAGTGCTAGAGAAACTAGCGGACGAGCCTACGAGCAGTACTTC. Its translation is CSARETSGRAYEQYF.

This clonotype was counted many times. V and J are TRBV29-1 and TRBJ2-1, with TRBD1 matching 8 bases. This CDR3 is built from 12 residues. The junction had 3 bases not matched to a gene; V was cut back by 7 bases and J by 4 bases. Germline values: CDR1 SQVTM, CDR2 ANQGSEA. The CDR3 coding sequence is TGCAGCGCCCGGGACAGGTACAATGAGCAGTTCTTC. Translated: CSARDRYNEQFF.

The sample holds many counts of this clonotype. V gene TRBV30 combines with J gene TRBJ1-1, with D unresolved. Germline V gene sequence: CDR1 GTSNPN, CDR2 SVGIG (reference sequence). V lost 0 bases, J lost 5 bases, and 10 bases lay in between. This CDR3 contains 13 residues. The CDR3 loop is CAWSVRVGTEAFF. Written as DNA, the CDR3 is TGTGCCTGGAGTGTTAGGGTAGGGACTGAAGCTTTCTTT.